Shown below are 21 T cell receptor beta chains from a single sample sequenced in a study of CD8 T cells in ankylosing spondylitis. Study-wide results and caveats: Seemingly characteristic of ankylosing spondylitis blood was a TCR beta motif consisting of under ten highly homologous variants.

These receptors have no known antigen. TCRdb recomputed calls from the 5' RACE reads with MiXCR, one row per CDR3 protein. Counted here are around 770,000 distinct CDR3 sequences, around 19% occurring once; the ten biggest clones make up around 19%. The sample comprised blood, either unsorted or a sorted T cell fraction (not recorded which). All receptors derive from a male donor with ankylosing spondylitis.

The rearrangement links TRBV7-9 to TRBJ2-5, with 11 nucleotides matching TRBD1. This CDR3 has 16 residues. CDR1 SEHNR and CDR2 FQNEAQ come from the germline V gene (reference sequence). V was pared by 5 bases and J by 5 bases, with 10 bases of the junction left unmatched. DNA for the CDR3: TGTGCCAGCAGCGCCCGGGACAGGGGGATGTCTGAGACCCAGTACTTC. Protein: CASSARDRGMSETQYF.

There are many counts of this clonotype. The rearrangement joins TRBV28 to TRBJ2-7; no clear D. Trimming cost V 7 bases and J 6 bases, with 16 bases left between them. CDR3 length: 13 amino acids. In germline, CDR1 is MDHEN, CDR2 SYDVKM. Here the CDR3 reads CASKGSLPVEQYF. The CDR3 coding sequence is TGTGCCAGCAAGGGCTCCCTGCCTGTCGAGCAGTACTTC.

This clonotype was recorded many times. The CDR3: CASQVSGTHTGELFF. CDR3 bases: TGTGCCAGCCAAGTTAGCGGAACGCACACCGGGGAGCTGTTTTTT. The chain couples TRBV28 to TRBJ2-2; maybe TRBD2 (6 bases). The CDR3 is made up of 15 amino acids. Germline CDR1 and CDR2: MDHEN and SYDVKM. Trimming removed 8 bases from V and 3 bases from J, with 16 bases in between.

This clonotype was found a few times. The chain is built from TRBV29-1 and TRBJ2-4; D is uncertain. The V end lost 4 bases, the J end lost 0 bases, and 19 bases lay between the germline ends. The CDR3 loop spans 17 amino acids. Germline CDR1 is SQVTM and CDR2 is ANQGSEA. The CDR3 DNA is TGCAGCGTTGTTGGCCTAGTTGCCGAACTAGCCAAAAACATTCAGTACTTC. It is translated as CSVVGLVAELAKNIQYF.

This clonotype was observed a few times. The chain links TRBV12-3 or TRBV12-4 to TRBJ2-2; TRBD1 aligns across 9 bases. After removal of 1 base from V and 3 bases from J, the junction contained 6 bases not matched to a gene. CDR3 length equals 17 residues. In DNA, the CDR3 is TGTGCCAGCAGTTTAGGGGACAGGGAATTCGACACCGGGGAGCTGTTTTTT. This sequence encodes CASSLGDREFDTGELFF.

This clonotype showed up many times. The rearrangement joins TRBV7-3 to TRBJ2-1, with 7 bases matching TRBD1. J lost 5 bases, V lost 5 bases, and 6 bases had no gene match. The CDR3 consists of 14 residues. Germline CDR1 is SGHTA and CDR2 is FQGTGA. The CDR3, as DNA: TGTGCCAGCAGCCCGGACAGGATGAACAATGAGCAGTTCTTC. Protein sequence: CASSPDRMNNEQFF.

The rearrangement uses TRBV29-1 and TRBJ2-2; no reliable D call. V lost 6 bases to trimming and J lost 5 bases, with 10 bases between them. Germline CDR1 is SQVTM and CDR2 is ANQGSEA. CDR3 size: 12 residues. The CDR3 is CSVVKGTGELFF. CDR3 coding DNA: TGCAGCGTCGTAAAGGGAACCGGGGAGCTGTTTTTT.

This clonotype appeared a few times. This may be a read error: a much more frequent sequence differs by one nucleotide. The chain couples TRBV7-8 to TRBJ1-1; no clear D gene. The CDR3 runs to 12 residues. Germline assignment: CDR1 SGHVS and CDR2 FQNEAQ. V was cut by 3 bases and J by 4 bases, with 6 bases left in between. The CDR3 sequence: CASSFVGTEAFF. Here the CDR3 DNA reads TGTGCCAGCAGCTTTGTTGGCACTGAAGCTTTCTTT.

This chain joins TRBV20-1 and TRBJ2-5, with D perhaps matching TRBD2 (5 bases). The V end lost 2 bases, the J end lost 7 bases, and 14 bases lay between the germline ends. Germline V gives CDR1 DFQATT, CDR2 SNEGSKA (reference sequence). The CDR3 covers 13 residues. The chain's CDR3 is CSARTTSGGTQYF. CDR3 coding DNA: TGCAGTGCTAGAACCACTAGTGGAGGGACCCAGTACTTC.

V usage is TRBV11-2 and J usage is TRBJ1-1; D unclear. There are 12 residues in the CDR3. The ends were cut back, 3 bases at V and 6 bases at J, with 8 bases in the middle. Germline V CDR1 and CDR2: SGHAT, FQNNGV. The DNA of the CDR3 is TGTGCCAGCAGCTTCTCAGCCTCTGAAGCTTTCTTT. As protein: CASSFSASEAFF. Supplemented by reference TRBV11-2 and TRBJ1-1, the full variable domain reads EAGVAQSPRYKIIEKRQSVAFWCNPISGHATLYWYQQILGQGPKLLIQFQNNGVVDDSQLPKDRFSAERLKGVDSTLKIQPAKLEDSAVYLCASSFSASEAFFGQGTRLTVV.

In DNA form, the CDR3 reads TGCGCCAGCAGCTTGGCAGGGGTACCTGGGGCCAACGTCCTGACTTTC. This codes for CASSLAGVPGANVLTF. V and J are TRBV5-1 and TRBJ2-6, with a tentative D call TRBD1 (6 bases). The CDR3 extends over 16 amino acids. V dropped 0 bases and J dropped 2 bases, with 9 bases sitting between them. Per germline, CDR1 SGHRS and CDR2 YFSETQ.

This chain joins TRBV7-3 and TRBJ1-5; D is uncertain. The length of the CDR3 is 13 residues. Per the germline V gene, CDR1 is SGHTA and CDR2 is FQGTGA. The V and J ends lost 2 bases and 5 bases respectively, with 7 bases between them. This chain's CDR3 is CASSLQRDQPQHF. CDR3 sequence (DNA): TGTGCCAGCAGCTTACAGAGGGATCAGCCCCAGCATTTT.

This sequence joins TRBV20-1 and TRBJ2-5, with TRBD1 matching over 7 bases. J gave up 5 bases and V 3 bases, and 9 bases lay outside the gene matches. Germline V gene lookup returns CDR1 DFQATT and CDR2 SNEGSKA (reference sequence). The CDR3 contains 14 residues. As DNA, the CDR3 is TGCAGTGCTAGTAGGGGGCATAATATTGAGACCCAGTACTTC. Residues: CSASRGHNIETQYF.

This clonotype was counted only a few times. The V call is TRBV7-8, the J call TRBJ2-2; TRBD1 matches 7 bases. This CDR3 spans 15 amino acids. V trimming: 7 bases; J trimming: 2 bases; junction bases outside the gene matches: 7. The germline V gene encodes CDR1 SGHVS and CDR2 FQNEAQ. The CDR3 bases are TGTGCCAGCACCATAGGACAGGTTAACACCGGGGAGCTGTTTTTT. Translated, it gives CASTIGQVNTGELFF.

This clonotype came up a few times. V gene TRBV10-3 combines with J gene TRBJ2-7; a possible D gene is TRBD2 (6 bases). CDR1 ENHRY and CDR2 SYGVKD come from the germline V gene. V was trimmed by 6 bases and J by 3 bases, leaving 9 bases between them. CDR3 length: 12 amino acids. CDR3 sequence: CAISGGDYEQYF. The DNA for the CDR3 is TGTGCCATCAGCGGGGGTGACTACGAGCAGTACTTC.

V and J are TRBV12-3 or TRBV12-4 and TRBJ2-2; D may be TRBD2 (6 bases). CDR3 length equals 20 residues. Trimming left V 1 base short and J 4 bases short, with 25 bases between. Here the CDR3 DNA reads TGTGCCAGCAGTTTAGAGGGCCCGGGACTCCGGTCGCGGGGCACCGGGGAGCTGTTTTTT. Amino acids: CASSLEGPGLRSRGTGELFF.

This clonotype occurred a few times. The CDR3: CASSWGPGQGNTEAFF. In DNA form, the CDR3 reads TGCGCCAGCAGCTGGGGCCCGGGACAGGGGAACACTGAAGCTTTCTTT. V usage is TRBV5-1 and J usage is TRBJ1-1, with 9 bases fitting TRBD1. The J segment lost 1 base and the V segment lost 3 bases, leaving 7 bases of the junction unmatched. The CDR3 loop spans 16 amino acids. Germline CDR1 SGHRS, CDR2 YFSETQ.

This clonotype was seen a handful of times. This rearrangement joins TRBV20-1 to TRBJ2-7, with 9 nucleotides matching TRBD1. Germline V gene lookup returns CDR1 DFQATT and CDR2 SNEGSKA (reference sequence). The CDR3 contains 15 residues. The trim removed 0 bases at V and 4 bases at J, leaving 7 bases unmatched. The CDR3 region is CSARDFRDREYEQYF. The CDR3 nucleotides are TGCAGTGCTAGAGATTTCCGGGACAGGGAGTACGAGCAGTACTTC.

The CDR3 DNA follows: TGTGCCAGCAGCTTAGGAAGCCGGGACAGGGGGAGCTATGGCTACACCTTC. Protein: CASSLGSRDRGSYGYTF. The chain is built from TRBV7-8 and TRBJ1-2; TRBD1 matches at 11 bases. Germline trimming cut 1 base from V and 4 bases from J; bases unmatched to any gene: 8. The CDR3 extends over 17 amino acids. The V gene's germline CDR1 is SGHVS and CDR2 FQNEAQ.

In its sample, this clonotype was seen a few times. The V gene is TRBV25-1, the J gene TRBJ2-5, with D perhaps TRBD2 (6 bases). This CDR3 spans 15 amino acids. Germline V gene data show CDR1 as MGHDK and CDR2 as SYGVNS. The germline V and J ends were trimmed by 2 bases and 5 bases, with 15 bases remaining between them. The CDR3 here is CASSERLGGRETQYF. The CDR3 bases are TGTGCCAGCAGTGAACGCCTCGGGGGTAGGGAGACCCAGTACTTC.

The V gene is TRBV7-3, the J gene TRBJ2-3, with 11 bases lining up with TRBD2. The CDR3 runs to 18 residues. V trimming: 2 bases; J trimming: 4 bases; junction bases outside the gene matches: 11. Germline loops: CDR1 SGHTA, CDR2 FQGTGA. The CDR3 loop is CASSLGTSGGRRPDTQYF. The CDR3 coding sequence is TGTGCCAGCAGCTTAGGTACTAGCGGGGGCCGGAGGCCAGATACGCAGTATTTT.